The rows below give T cell receptor beta chains drawn from one sample of a study of T-cell reconstitution after alpha-beta-depleted transplantation in children. TCRdb reanalysed the PCR reads using MiXCR and keeps one entry per CDR3 protein. The sample carries tens of thousands of distinct CDR3 sequences, less than 8.5% recorded once. The sample consisted of peripheral blood, taken 60 days after TCRalphabeta/CD19-depleted stem cell transplant. The receptors were sampled from a child in the first two years of life who had a stem cell transplant for acute myeloid leukemia, so the T cells may come from the graft donor. Each CDR3 is given with its conserved first and last residue. Each record gives: V gene, D gene, clone size, J gene, CDR3 DNA, CDR3 protein. The D gene is left open where the match is weak. Part of the rows lack a size; the others show once, few, many or a class for expanded clones.

v_call: TRBV7-9
d_call: TRBD2
clone_size: many
j_call: TRBJ2-7
cdr3_nt: TGTGCCAGCAGCCCGGGGGGAAACCACGAGCAGTACTTC
cdr3_aa: CASSPGGNHEQYF

v_call: TRBV20-1
d_call: -
clone_size: many
j_call: TRBJ1-1
cdr3_nt: TGCAGTGCTCCTGGGGCAGGGGCACACACTGAAGCTTTCTTT
cdr3_aa: CSAPGAGAHTEAFF

v_call: TRBV11-3
d_call: -
clone_size: -
j_call: TRBJ2-3
cdr3_nt: TGTGCCAGCAGCGGACGGGACTCGGGAGATACGCAGTATTTT
cdr3_aa: CASSGRDSGDTQYF

v_call: TRBV4-3
d_call: -
clone_size: many
j_call: TRBJ2-7
cdr3_nt: TGCGCCAGCAGCCAAGAGCACGGAGGAAACGAGCAGTACTTC
cdr3_aa: CASSQEHGGNEQYF

v_call: TRBV5-6
d_call: -
clone_size: many
j_call: TRBJ2-1
cdr3_nt: TGTGCCAGCAGCTTGGACGGCTACTACAATGAGCAGTTCTTC
cdr3_aa: CASSLDGYYNEQFF

v_call: TRBV7-9
d_call: -
clone_size: many
j_call: TRBJ2-7
cdr3_nt: TGTGCCAGCAGCCCCGGGAGAGACGAGCAGTACTTC
cdr3_aa: CASSPGRDEQYF

v_call: TRBV27
d_call: -
clone_size: many
j_call: TRBJ2-1
cdr3_nt: TGTGCCAGCAGTAAAACCCCCGGGGTAGCGGCCTACAATGAGCAGTTCTTC
cdr3_aa: CASSKTPGVAAYNEQFF

v_call: TRBV7-9
d_call: -
clone_size: few
j_call: TRBJ2-3
cdr3_nt: TGTGCCAGCATCCCCAGCCCAGATACGCAGTATTTT
cdr3_aa: CASIPSPDTQYF

v_call: TRBV7-2
d_call: TRBD1
clone_size: many
j_call: TRBJ2-5
cdr3_nt: TGTGCCAGCAGCTTAGTCCGGACAGGGGGTAAAGAGACCCAGTACTTC
cdr3_aa: CASSLVRTGGKETQYF

v_call: TRBV28
d_call: -
clone_size: many
j_call: TRBJ1-1
cdr3_nt: TGTGCCAGCAGTTGGCCCGGAAACACTGAAGCCTTCTTT
cdr3_aa: CASSWPGNTEAFF

v_call: TRBV5-5
d_call: TRBD2
clone_size: many
j_call: TRBJ2-1
cdr3_nt: TGTGCCAGCAGCTTGGAGCTAGCGGGTATATTTAATGAGCAGTTCTTC
cdr3_aa: CASSLELAGIFNEQFF

v_call: TRBV20-1
d_call: TRBD2
clone_size: many
j_call: TRBJ2-1
cdr3_nt: TGCAGTGCTAGATGGGCTAGCGGCCTGCGGAGTGAGCAGTTCTTC
cdr3_aa: CSARWASGLRSEQFF

v_call: TRBV5-6
d_call: -
clone_size: many
j_call: TRBJ2-1
cdr3_nt: TGTGCCAGCAGCCTGGGACCTGGAGGAAATGAGCAGTTCTTC
cdr3_aa: CASSLGPGGNEQFF

v_call: TRBV9
d_call: TRBD2
clone_size: many
j_call: TRBJ2-1
cdr3_nt: TGTGCCAGCAGCGCCTCCGGGACTAGCGGTGGGGCGGATGAGCAGTTCTTC
cdr3_aa: CASSASGTSGGADEQFF

v_call: TRBV12-3/TRBV12-4
d_call: TRBD2
clone_size: many
j_call: TRBJ2-3
cdr3_nt: TGTGCCAGCAGTTTAGCAAAAGGGCTAGCGGAGAGCACAGATACGCAGTATTTT
cdr3_aa: CASSLAKGLAESTDTQYF

v_call: TRBV20-1
d_call: TRBD1
clone_size: many
j_call: TRBJ2-1
cdr3_nt: TGCAGTCGGGACAGCTCCTACAATGAGCAGTTCTTC
cdr3_aa: CSRDSSYNEQFF

v_call: TRBV27
d_call: -
clone_size: many
j_call: TRBJ1-1
cdr3_nt: TGTGCCAGCAGTTTATCGACGGGGGGGAACACTGAAGCTTTCTTT
cdr3_aa: CASSLSTGGNTEAFF

v_call: TRBV4-3
d_call: -
clone_size: many
j_call: TRBJ2-1
cdr3_nt: TGCGCCAGCAGCCAAGATGGTGACAATGAGCAGTTCTTC
cdr3_aa: CASSQDGDNEQFF

v_call: TRBV5-1
d_call: TRBD2
clone_size: many
j_call: TRBJ2-1
cdr3_nt: TGCGCCAGCAGCTTACAGATGGCTAGCGGTCGTGAGCAGTTCTTC
cdr3_aa: CASSLQMASGREQFF

v_call: TRBV9
d_call: TRBD2
clone_size: many
j_call: TRBJ2-5
cdr3_nt: TGTGCCAGCAGCAGCACGGGGGGGACGGGGAAGACCCAGTACTTC
cdr3_aa: CASSSTGGTGKTQYF

v_call: TRBV5-4
d_call: TRBD2
clone_size: many
j_call: TRBJ2-3
cdr3_nt: TGTGCCAGCAGCTTAAAGCGGGAGATCACAGATACGCAGTATTTT
cdr3_aa: CASSLKREITDTQYF

v_call: TRBV24-1
d_call: TRBD1
clone_size: many
j_call: TRBJ2-3
cdr3_nt: TGTGCCACCAGCCACAGGGGGCCTTCAGTGGATACGCAGTATTTT
cdr3_aa: CATSHRGPSVDTQYF

v_call: TRBV20-1
d_call: -
clone_size: many
j_call: TRBJ2-3
cdr3_nt: TGCAGTGCGCGTCGGGGTACAGATACGCAGTATTTT
cdr3_aa: CSARRGTDTQYF

v_call: TRBV5-1
d_call: -
clone_size: many
j_call: TRBJ2-1
cdr3_nt: TGCGCCAGCAGCCTCACGTCCCGTGAGCAGTTCTTC
cdr3_aa: CASSLTSREQFF

v_call: TRBV9
d_call: -
clone_size: many
j_call: TRBJ2-3
cdr3_nt: TGTGCCAGCAGCGTAGGGGCGGTCACAGATACGCAGTATTTT
cdr3_aa: CASSVGAVTDTQYF

v_call: TRBV24-1
d_call: TRBD1
clone_size: many
j_call: TRBJ2-3
cdr3_nt: TGTGCCACCAGTGATTTACGGGACAGAGACCCAGATACGCAGTATTTT
cdr3_aa: CATSDLRDRDPDTQYF

v_call: TRBV19
d_call: TRBD1
clone_size: many
j_call: TRBJ2-7
cdr3_nt: TGTGCCAGTAGTCTTACCACCAGGGGGTTGAACTACGAGCAGTACTTC
cdr3_aa: CASSLTTRGLNYEQYF

v_call: TRBV7-2
d_call: -
clone_size: medium-sized
j_call: TRBJ2-3
cdr3_nt: TGTGCCAGCAGCTTCATTCGGCGCAACAGGGGAGGAGGCACAGATACGCAGTATTTT
cdr3_aa: CASSFIRRNRGGGTDTQYF

v_call: TRBV5-1
d_call: -
clone_size: many
j_call: TRBJ1-6
cdr3_nt: TGCGCCAGCAGCTTCGACTATAATTCACCCCTCCACTTT
cdr3_aa: CASSFDYNSPLHF

v_call: TRBV28
d_call: -
clone_size: many
j_call: TRBJ2-7
cdr3_nt: TGTGCCAGCACCCCCCGGCGGAGAGCCTGGTACGAGCAGTACTTC
cdr3_aa: CASTPRRRAWYEQYF

v_call: TRBV30
d_call: -
clone_size: many
j_call: TRBJ1-1
cdr3_nt: TGTGCCCTACAGGGAGTCCCTGAAGCTTTCTTT
cdr3_aa: CALQGVPEAFF

v_call: TRBV29-1
d_call: TRBD1
clone_size: many
j_call: TRBJ2-6
cdr3_nt: TGCAGCGTTATGCAGGGGGCCTCTGGGGCCAACGTCCTGACTTTC
cdr3_aa: CSVMQGASGANVLTF

v_call: TRBV5-1
d_call: -
clone_size: many
j_call: TRBJ1-1
cdr3_nt: TGCGCCAGCAGCTTGACAGGGTCAGGGAGGCCTGAAGCTTTCTTT
cdr3_aa: CASSLTGSGRPEAFF

v_call: TRBV28
d_call: TRBD1
clone_size: many
j_call: TRBJ2-7
cdr3_nt: TGTGCCAGCCAACGACAGGGGGCAAACGAGCAGTACTTC
cdr3_aa: CASQRQGANEQYF

v_call: TRBV7-6
d_call: -
clone_size: many
j_call: TRBJ2-1
cdr3_nt: TGTGCCAGCAGCTTGTTCAGGGGAACGAACAATGAGCAGTTCTTC
cdr3_aa: CASSLFRGTNNEQFF

v_call: TRBV12-3/TRBV12-4
d_call: -
clone_size: many
j_call: TRBJ1-1
cdr3_nt: TGTGCCAGCAGTCCTTCCCTGAACACTGAAGCTTTCTTT
cdr3_aa: CASSPSLNTEAFF

v_call: TRBV20-1
d_call: TRBD2
clone_size: many
j_call: TRBJ2-5
cdr3_nt: TGCAGTGCTAGAGACCTGGGACTAGACCAAGAGACCCAGTACTTC
cdr3_aa: CSARDLGLDQETQYF

v_call: TRBV29-1
d_call: TRBD1
clone_size: many
j_call: TRBJ2-7
cdr3_nt: TGCAGCGTTGAGGGGACAGGGGCCGAGCAGTACTTC
cdr3_aa: CSVEGTGAEQYF

v_call: TRBV5-4
d_call: TRBD2
clone_size: -
j_call: TRBJ2-1
cdr3_nt: TGTGCCACCCCACCGGGACTAGGAAACAATGAGCAGTTCTTC
cdr3_aa: CATPPGLGNNEQFF

v_call: TRBV20-1
d_call: TRBD1
clone_size: many
j_call: TRBJ1-2
cdr3_nt: TGCAGTGCTAGAGCGAACAGGGGGCGCATTGATGGCTACACCTTC
cdr3_aa: CSARANRGRIDGYTF

v_call: TRBV27
d_call: -
clone_size: many
j_call: TRBJ2-7
cdr3_nt: TGTGCCAGCAGTCCCCGAAGCGGCCGGGCAGGCGAGCAGTACTTC
cdr3_aa: CASSPRSGRAGEQYF

v_call: TRBV24-1
d_call: -
clone_size: many
j_call: TRBJ1-2
cdr3_nt: TGTGCCACCAGTACAGCCTACCATAACTATGGCTACACCTTC
cdr3_aa: CATSTAYHNYGYTF

v_call: TRBV5-8
d_call: TRBD1
clone_size: many
j_call: TRBJ2-3
cdr3_nt: TGTGCCAGCAGCTCTCGGACAGGGGGTAGCACAGATACGCAGTATTTT
cdr3_aa: CASSSRTGGSTDTQYF

v_call: TRBV5-8
d_call: TRBD1
clone_size: many
j_call: TRBJ2-1
cdr3_nt: TGTGCCAGCACCTTGGGACAGAATGAGCAGTTCTTC
cdr3_aa: CASTLGQNEQFF

v_call: TRBV2
d_call: TRBD2
clone_size: -
j_call: TRBJ2-3
cdr3_nt: TGTGCCAGCGAGGGACTAGCGCAAGATACGCAGTATTTT
cdr3_aa: CASEGLAQDTQYF

v_call: TRBV25-1
d_call: TRBD1
clone_size: many
j_call: TRBJ2-7
cdr3_nt: TGTGCCAGCCTGGGGCCTGGCGGGACAGGTATTTCCTACGAGCAGTACTTC
cdr3_aa: CASLGPGGTGISYEQYF

v_call: TRBV11-2
d_call: -
clone_size: many
j_call: TRBJ2-7
cdr3_nt: TGTGCCAGCAGCGCGGAACTAACAGGGTCCTACGAGCAGTACTTC
cdr3_aa: CASSAELTGSYEQYF

v_call: TRBV29-1
d_call: -
clone_size: -
j_call: TRBJ2-1
cdr3_nt: TGCAGCGCTGGGTCCGGGGAAAATGAGCAGTTCTTC
cdr3_aa: CSAGSGENEQFF

v_call: TRBV27
d_call: -
clone_size: many
j_call: TRBJ1-1
cdr3_nt: TGTGCCAGCAGTTTAGGAGGGAGCACTGAAGCTTTCTTT
cdr3_aa: CASSLGGSTEAFF

v_call: TRBV5-6
d_call: -
clone_size: many
j_call: TRBJ1-2
cdr3_nt: TGCGCCAGCAGCTTCTCGGGGGCCGCACTGTCCAACTATGGCTACACCTTC
cdr3_aa: CASSFSGAALSNYGYTF

v_call: TRBV12-3/TRBV12-4
d_call: -
clone_size: many
j_call: TRBJ2-7
cdr3_nt: TGTGCCAGCAGTTTGAGGACACTCAGGTACTTC
cdr3_aa: CASSLRTLRYF

v_call: TRBV20-1
d_call: -
clone_size: many
j_call: TRBJ2-7
cdr3_nt: TGCAGTGCTAGGACAGGCCTCTCCTACGAGCAGTACTTC
cdr3_aa: CSARTGLSYEQYF

v_call: TRBV5-1
d_call: -
clone_size: many
j_call: TRBJ2-7
cdr3_nt: TGCGCCAGCAGCTTCTCCGGGACGGCGCCGCGCCTAAGCTCCTACGAGCAGTACTTC
cdr3_aa: CASSFSGTAPRLSSYEQYF

v_call: TRBV2
d_call: -
clone_size: many
j_call: TRBJ2-1
cdr3_nt: TGTGCCAGCAGGGACTCTCAAGGGTCCTTCTTC
cdr3_aa: CASRDSQGSFF

v_call: TRBV5-4
d_call: TRBD2
clone_size: -
j_call: TRBJ2-2
cdr3_nt: TGTGCCAGCAGCTTGGGACTAGCGGGTGCCACCGGGGAGCTGTTTTTT
cdr3_aa: CASSLGLAGATGELFF